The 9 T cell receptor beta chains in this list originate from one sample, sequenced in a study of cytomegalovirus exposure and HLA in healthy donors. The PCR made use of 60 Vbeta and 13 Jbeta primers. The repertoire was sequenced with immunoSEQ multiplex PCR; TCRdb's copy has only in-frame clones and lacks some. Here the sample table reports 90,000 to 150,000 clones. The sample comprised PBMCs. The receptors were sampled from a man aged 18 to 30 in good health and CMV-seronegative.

DNA of the CDR3: TGTGCCAGCAGTTTATCAGGGGCGATTTCCTACGAGCAGTACTTC. It specifies CASSLSGAISYEQYF. The chain joins TRBV28 to TRBJ2-7, with a possible D match to TRBD1 (6 bases). CDR1 is MDHEN and CDR2 is SYDVKM in the germline V gene. V was pared by 1 base and J by 1 base, with 11 bases between. The CDR3 is made up of 15 amino acids.

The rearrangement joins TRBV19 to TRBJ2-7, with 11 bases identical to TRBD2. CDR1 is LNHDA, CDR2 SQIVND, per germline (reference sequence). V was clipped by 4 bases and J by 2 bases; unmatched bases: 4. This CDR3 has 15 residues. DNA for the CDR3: TGTGCCAGTAGTACCCTAGCGGGGGGAACCTACGAGCAGTACTTC. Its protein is CASSTLAGGTYEQYF.

CDR3 nucleotides: TGTGCCAGCAGCCAAGATATAGGTAGCGGGGCCTACAATGAGCAGTTCTTC. Translation gives CASSQDIGSGAYNEQFF. The rearrangement uses TRBV4-2 and TRBJ2-1; 8 bases agree with TRBD2. The CDR3 is 17 residues long. The ends lost 0 bases at V and 2 bases at J; junction bases unmatched: 6. The V gene's germline CDR1 is LGHNA and CDR2 YNFKEQ.

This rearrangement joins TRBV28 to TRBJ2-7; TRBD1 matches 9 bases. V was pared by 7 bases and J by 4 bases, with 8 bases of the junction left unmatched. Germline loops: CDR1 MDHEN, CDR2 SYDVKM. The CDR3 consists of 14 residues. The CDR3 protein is CASTPGQGPYEQYF. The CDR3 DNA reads TGTGCCAGCACCCCGGGACAGGGCCCTTACGAGCAGTACTTC.

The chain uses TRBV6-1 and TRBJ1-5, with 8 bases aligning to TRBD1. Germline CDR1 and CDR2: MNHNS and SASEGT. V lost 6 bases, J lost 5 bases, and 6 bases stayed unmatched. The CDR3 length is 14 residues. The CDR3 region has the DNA TGTGCCAGCAGAACCGGGACAGGCCATCAGCCCCAGCATTTT. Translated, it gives CASRTGTGHQPQHF.

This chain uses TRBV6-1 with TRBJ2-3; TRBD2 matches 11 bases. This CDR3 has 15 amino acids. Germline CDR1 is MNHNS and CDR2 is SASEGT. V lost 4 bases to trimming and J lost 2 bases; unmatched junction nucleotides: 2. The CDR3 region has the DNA TGTGCCAGCAGTGGACTAGCGGGGAACACAGATACGCAGTATTTT. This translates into CASSGLAGNTDTQYF.

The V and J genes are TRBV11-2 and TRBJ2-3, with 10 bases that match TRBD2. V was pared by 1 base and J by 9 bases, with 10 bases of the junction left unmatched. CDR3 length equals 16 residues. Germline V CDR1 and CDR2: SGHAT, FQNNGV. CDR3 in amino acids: CASSLAASGGQRTQYF. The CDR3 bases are TGTGCCAGCAGCTTAGCGGCTAGCGGGGGCCAGAGGACGCAGTATTTT.

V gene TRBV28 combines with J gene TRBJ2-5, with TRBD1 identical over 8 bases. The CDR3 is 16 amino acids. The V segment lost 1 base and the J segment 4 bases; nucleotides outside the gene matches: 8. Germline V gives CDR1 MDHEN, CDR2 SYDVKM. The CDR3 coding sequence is TGTGCCAGCAGTTTATCTGGCCAGGGGGCGGGAGAGACCCAGTACTTC. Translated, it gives CASSLSGQGAGETQYF.

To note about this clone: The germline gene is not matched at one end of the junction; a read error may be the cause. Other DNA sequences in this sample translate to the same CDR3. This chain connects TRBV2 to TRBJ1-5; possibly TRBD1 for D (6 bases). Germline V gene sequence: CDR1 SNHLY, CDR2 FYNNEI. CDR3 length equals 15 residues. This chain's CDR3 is CASSPGPDSNQPQHF. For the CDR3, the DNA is TGCGCCAGCAGTCCGGGTCCGGACAGTAATCAGCCCCAGCATTTT.